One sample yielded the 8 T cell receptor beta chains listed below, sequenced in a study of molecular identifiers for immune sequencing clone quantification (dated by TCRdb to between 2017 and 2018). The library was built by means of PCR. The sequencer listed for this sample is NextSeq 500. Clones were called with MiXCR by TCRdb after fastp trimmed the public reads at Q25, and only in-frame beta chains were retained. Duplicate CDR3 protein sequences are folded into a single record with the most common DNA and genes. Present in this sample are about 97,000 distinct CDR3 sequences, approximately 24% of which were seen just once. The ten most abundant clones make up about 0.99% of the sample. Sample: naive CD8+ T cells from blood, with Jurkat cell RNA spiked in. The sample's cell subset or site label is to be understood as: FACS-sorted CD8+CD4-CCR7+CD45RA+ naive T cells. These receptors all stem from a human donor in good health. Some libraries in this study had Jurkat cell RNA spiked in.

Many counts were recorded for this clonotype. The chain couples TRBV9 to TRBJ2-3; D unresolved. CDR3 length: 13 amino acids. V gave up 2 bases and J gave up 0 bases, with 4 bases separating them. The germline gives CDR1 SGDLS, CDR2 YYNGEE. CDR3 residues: CASSVLSTDTQYF. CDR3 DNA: TGTGCCAGCAGCGTCCTAAGCACAGATACGCAGTATTTT.

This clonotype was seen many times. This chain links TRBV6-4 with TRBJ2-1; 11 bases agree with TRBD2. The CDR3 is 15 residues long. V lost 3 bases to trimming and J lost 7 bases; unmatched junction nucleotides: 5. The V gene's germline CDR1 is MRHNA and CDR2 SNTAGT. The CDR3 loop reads CASSEASSGRNEQFF. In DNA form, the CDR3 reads TGTGCCAGCAGTGAGGCCTCTAGCGGGAGGAATGAGCAGTTCTTC.

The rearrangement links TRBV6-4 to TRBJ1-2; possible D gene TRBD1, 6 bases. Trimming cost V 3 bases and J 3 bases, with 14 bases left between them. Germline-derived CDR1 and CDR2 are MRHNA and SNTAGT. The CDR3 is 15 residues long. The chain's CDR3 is CASSEHREVDYGYTF. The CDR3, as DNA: TGTGCCAGCAGTGAACACAGGGAGGTGGACTATGGCTACACCTTC.

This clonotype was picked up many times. This CDR3 reads CSAVREDTDTQYF. Here the CDR3 DNA reads TGCAGTGCTGTCAGAGAAGACACAGATACGCAGTATTTT. V is TRBV20-1 and J is TRBJ2-3; D call uncertain. The CDR3 consists of 13 residues. The germline V gene has CDR1 DFQATT and CDR2 SNEGSKA (reference sequence). Trimming shortened V by 5 bases and J by 2 bases, and 11 bases separated the two germline ends.

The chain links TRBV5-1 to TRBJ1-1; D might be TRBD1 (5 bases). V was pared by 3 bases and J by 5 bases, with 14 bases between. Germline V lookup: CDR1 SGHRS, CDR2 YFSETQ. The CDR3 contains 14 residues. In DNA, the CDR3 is TGCGCCAGCAGCTACAGGTCGGCGGAAACTGAAGCTTTCTTT. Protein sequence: CASSYRSAETEAFF.

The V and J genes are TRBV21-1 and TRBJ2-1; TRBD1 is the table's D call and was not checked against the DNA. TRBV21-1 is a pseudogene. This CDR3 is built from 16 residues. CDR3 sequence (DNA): TGTGCCAGCAGCAAAGTTGCGCCGGTGGACTACAATGAGCAGTTCTTC. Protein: CASSKVAPVDYNEQFF.

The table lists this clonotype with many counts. The CDR3 sequence is CASSQPTVDTQYF. In nucleotides, the CDR3 is TGTGCCAGCAGCCAACCGACAGTGGATACGCAGTATTTT. The J gene is TRBJ2-3, the V gene TRBV7-9; D is possibly TRBD1 (5 bases). This CDR3 contains 13 residues. CDR1 and CDR2 from the germline V gene are SEHNR and FQNEAQ (reference sequence). The V end lost 5 bases, the J end lost 6 bases, and 12 bases lay between the germline ends.

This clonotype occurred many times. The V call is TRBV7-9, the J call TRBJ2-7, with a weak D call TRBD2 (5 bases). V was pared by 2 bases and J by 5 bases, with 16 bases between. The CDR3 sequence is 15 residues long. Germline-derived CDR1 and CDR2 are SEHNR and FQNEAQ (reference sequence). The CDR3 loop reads CASSLNKGGPNEQYF. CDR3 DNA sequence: TGTGCCAGCAGCTTAAACAAGGGCGGGCCCAACGAGCAGTACTTC.